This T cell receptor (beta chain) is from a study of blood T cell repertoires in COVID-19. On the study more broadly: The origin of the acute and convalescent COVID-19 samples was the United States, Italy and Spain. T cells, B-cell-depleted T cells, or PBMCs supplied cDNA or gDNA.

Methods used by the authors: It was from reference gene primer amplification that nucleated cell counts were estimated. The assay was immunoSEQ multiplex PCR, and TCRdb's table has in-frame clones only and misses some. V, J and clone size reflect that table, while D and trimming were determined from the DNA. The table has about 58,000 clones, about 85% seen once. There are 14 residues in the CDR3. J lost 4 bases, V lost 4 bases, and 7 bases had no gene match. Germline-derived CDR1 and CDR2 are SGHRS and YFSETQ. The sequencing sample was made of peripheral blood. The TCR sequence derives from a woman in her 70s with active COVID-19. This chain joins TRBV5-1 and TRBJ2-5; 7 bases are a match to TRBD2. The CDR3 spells CASSTRGLGETQYF. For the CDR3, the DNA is TGCGCCAGCAGCACCCGTGGACTAGGAGAGACCCAGTACTTC. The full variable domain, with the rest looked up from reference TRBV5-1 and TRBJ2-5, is KAGVTQTPRYLIKTRGQQVTLSCSPISGHRSVSWYQQTPGQGLQFLFEYFSETQRNKGNFPGRFSGRQFSNSRSEMNVSTLELGDSALYLCASSTRGLGETQYFGPGTRLLVL.